This is a list of T cell receptor beta chains from one sample in a study of blood T cell repertoires in COVID-19. Assay used: immunoSEQ multiplex PCR; TCRdb lists only in-frame clones, some missing. Counted here are more than 350,000 clones, roughly nine tenths occurring once; the ten biggest clones make up less than 1.2%. Sequenced: PBMCs or T cells enriched from blood (not recorded which). All receptors derive from a man between 18 and 35 years old who had recovered from COVID-19. Both conserved end residues are part of each CDR3. Fields, in order: J gene, V gene, clone size, D gene, CDR3 DNA, CDR3 protein. A D gene is named only where the DNA matches it firmly. The size field is filled for only some rows; it gives once, few, many or a size class.

TRBJ2-1,TRBV7-8,.,.,TGTGCCAGCAGCTTATCCGAAACTAGTAACAATGAGCAGTTCTTC,CASSLSETSNNEQFF
TRBJ2-1,TRBV27,.,.,TGTGCCAGCAGTTTATCGCACCCCATCACGGGACATGACGTCAATGAGCAGTTCTTC,CASSLSHPITGHDVNEQFF
TRBJ2-3,TRBV5-1,.,TRBD2,TGCGCCAGCAGCCGGACTAGCGGGGGGTATCTCAGCACAGATACGCAGTATTTT,CASSRTSGGYLSTDTQYF
TRBJ1-4,TRBV7-9,.,.,TGTGCCAGCAGCCTAGGGGAGCTTAATGAAAAACTGTTTTTT,CASSLGELNEKLFF
TRBJ2-1,TRBV4-2,.,.,TGTGCCAGCAGCCAAGACGTAAGACAGAGATACAATGAGCAGTTCTTC,CASSQDVRQRYNEQFF
TRBJ2-1,TRBV12-3/TRBV12-4,.,.,TGTGCCAGCAGGCCTAGGTGGGACAATGAGCAGTTCTTC,CASRPRWDNEQFF
TRBJ2-5,TRBV15,.,TRBD2,TGTGCCACCAGGGGCGGGAGTGGGTACTTC,CATRGGSGYF
TRBJ1-3,TRBV9,.,TRBD1,TGTGCCAGCAGCGTATCACCGGGACAGGGGTTTGGAAACACCATATATTTT,CASSVSPGQGFGNTIYF
TRBJ2-3,TRBV5-1,.,.,TGCGCCAGCAGCTTGGGACCTTGGGAGTACACAGATACGCAGTATTTT,CASSLGPWEYTDTQYF
TRBJ1-6,TRBV18,few,.,TGTGCCAGCTCACCTAGATCGATAGATAATTCACCCCTCCACTTT,CASSPRSIDNSPLHF
TRBJ2-5,TRBV24-1,.,TRBD2,TGTGCCACCAGTGATCCTAGCGGGAGTGGGGGGGAGACCCAGTACTTC,CATSDPSGSGGETQYF
TRBJ1-1,TRBV11-2,.,.,TGTGCCAGCAGCTTAAAGGGTAGCGGAAGGGACACTGAAGCTTTCTTT,CASSLKGSGRDTEAFF
TRBJ2-1,TRBV7-6,.,TRBD2,TGTGCCAGCACTTACGAGCGGGAGGATGTCTCGGGTGAGCAGTTCTTC,CASTYEREDVSGEQFF
TRBJ1-6,TRBV3-1/TRBV3-2,.,.,TGTGCCAGCGAGTCAGGAAATTCACCCCTCCACTTT,CASESGNSPLHF
TRBJ2-1,TRBV7-2,.,TRBD2,TGTGCCAGCAGCTCAGGACTAGCGGTGAGCTCCTACAATGAGCAGTTCTTC,CASSSGLAVSSYNEQFF
TRBJ2-3,TRBV24-1,.,TRBD2,TGTGCCACCAGTGATGCCTCCGCGGGGGAGAGGGATACGCAGTATTTT,CATSDASAGERDTQYF
TRBJ2-3,TRBV7-3,.,TRBD2,TGTGCCAGCAGCTTGACTAGCGGGGGAAACACAGATACGCAGTATTTT,CASSLTSGGNTDTQYF
TRBJ1-1,TRBV18,.,.,TGTGCCAGCTCACCACCGAGGGATTTGAACACTGAAGCTTTCTTT,CASSPPRDLNTEAFF
TRBJ2-1,TRBV7-3,.,TRBD2,TGTGCCAGCAGCTTAAATGCGGGGGGCCTGTCCTACAATGAGCAGTTCTTC,CASSLNAGGLSYNEQFF
TRBJ2-1,TRBV11-2,.,.,TGTGCCAGCAGTCCCTCCCTTATGCAGTTCTTC,CASSPSLMQFF
TRBJ1-1,TRBV19,.,TRBD1,TGTGCCAGTAGCCCCTGGCAGGGGGCCGCTGAAGCTTTCTTT,CASSPWQGAAEAFF
TRBJ2-7,TRBV18,.,.,TGTGCCAGCTCACCACCGGTCGGCTACGAGCAGTACTTC,CASSPPVGYEQYF
TRBJ2-3,TRBV4-2,.,.,TGTGCCAGCAGCGGGTCGACTAGACTAACAGATACGCAGTATTTT,CASSGSTRLTDTQYF
TRBJ2-5,TRBV7-9,.,TRBD1,TGTGCCAGCAGCTTAGGGGACAGGGGGTTAGAGACCCAGTACTTC,CASSLGDRGLETQYF
TRBJ2-1,TRBV3-1/TRBV3-2,once,TRBD2,TGTGCCAGCAGCCTTATAACTAGCGGGAGAAGTAATGAGCAGTTCTTC,CASSLITSGRSNEQFF
TRBJ2-1,TRBV20-1,.,.,TGCAGTGCTAGTGGAGGACTGCTCTACAATGAGCAGTTCTTC,CSASGGLLYNEQFF
TRBJ1-2,TRBV11-2,.,.,TGTGCCAGCAGGGTTTCCCTACAGGACAACTATGGCTACACCTTC,CASRVSLQDNYGYTF
TRBJ2-7,TRBV28,.,.,TGTGCCAGCAGCCCCTACTCAAGGGAGGTCTACGAGCAGTACTTC,CASSPYSREVYEQYF
TRBJ2-5,TRBV6-5,.,TRBD1,TGTGCCAGCAGGGTCGGACAGGTTCAAGAGACCCAGTACTTC,CASRVGQVQETQYF
TRBJ2-2,TRBV6-1,.,TRBD2,TGTGCCAGCAGTGAGGCCGCGGGAGGGGTCGGGGAGCTGTTTTTT,CASSEAAGGVGELFF
TRBJ1-1,TRBV27,.,TRBD1,TGTGCCAGCAGTTTATCGGGACAGGGCGGGACTGAAGCTTTCTTT,CASSLSGQGGTEAFF
TRBJ1-6,TRBV3-1/TRBV3-2,.,.,TGTGCCAGCAGCCCGACCCTAGGGGCTATGTCTTCACCCCTCCACTTT,CASSPTLGAMSSPLHF
TRBJ2-7,TRBV13,.,.,TGTGCCAGCAGCCTCGACAACTCCTACGAGCAGTACTTC,CASSLDNSYEQYF
TRBJ1-1,TRBV7-9,.,TRBD1,TGTGCCAGCAGCTTGGGAAAGGGGGCTTCGAGGGACACTGAAGCTTTCTTT,CASSLGKGASRDTEAFF
TRBJ1-3,TRBV25-1,.,TRBD1,TGTGCCAGCGGCGGTCAGGGGGCTGGAAACACCATATATTTT,CASGGQGAGNTIYF
TRBJ2-7,TRBV19,.,TRBD2,TGTGCCAGTAGCCCTCGGGGAGGGGCGGGATTCCCCTACGAGCAGTACTTC,CASSPRGGAGFPYEQYF
TRBJ2-1,TRBV6-2/TRBV6-3,.,.,TGTGCCAGCAGTAAGGGAGGAGAGGGCTATGAGCAGTTCTTC,CASSKGGEGYEQFF
TRBJ1-5,TRBV9,.,.,TGTGCCAGCAGCGTAGGGCCTCGGGATGATCAGCCCCAGCATTTT,CASSVGPRDDQPQHF
TRBJ2-7,TRBV5-4,.,.,TGTGCCAGCAGCTTGGAACAGGCTATCTACGAGCAGTACTTC,CASSLEQAIYEQYF
TRBJ2-5,TRBV14,once,.,TGTGCCAGCAGCCAGGGGGCCAGGCAGACCCAGTACTTC,CASSQGARQTQYF
TRBJ1-4,TRBV29-1,.,.,TGCAGCACGAGACACTTAACTAATGAAAAACTGTTTTTT,CSTRHLTNEKLFF
TRBJ2-5,TRBV19,.,TRBD2,TGTGCCAGTAGTCACGGACTAGCGGGACCCCAGGAGACCCAGTACTTC,CASSHGLAGPQETQYF
TRBJ2-1,TRBV30,.,.,TGTGCCTGGAGCCAGGGGATTTACAATGAGCAGTTCTTC,CAWSQGIYNEQFF
TRBJ1-4,TRBV28,.,.,TGTGCCAGCAGGAGAAAGTATGCAACTAATGAAAAACTGTTTTTT,CASRRKYATNEKLFF
TRBJ2-7,TRBV27,.,TRBD1,TGTGCCAGCAGGGACAGGGGAGAATGGCAGTACTTC,CASRDRGEWQYF
TRBJ1-3,TRBV28,.,.,TGTGCCAGCAGTGACAGCTCTGGAAACACCATATATTTT,CASSDSSGNTIYF
TRBJ2-1,TRBV7-7,.,TRBD1,TGTGCCAGCAGCATAGGACAGGGAAGATACAATGAGCAGTTCTTC,CASSIGQGRYNEQFF
TRBJ2-2,TRBV4-1,.,.,TGCGCCAGCAGCCAAGACTTCAGGGGCGGGACCGGGGAGCTGTTTTTT,CASSQDFRGGTGELFF
TRBJ2-3,TRBV28,once,.,TGTGCCACCGGGGACACAGATACGCAGTATTTT,CATGDTDTQYF
TRBJ2-2,TRBV6-1,.,.,TGTGCCAGCAGTGAATTAGTGTCCGGGGAGCTGTTTTTT,CASSELVSGELFF
TRBJ2-3,TRBV27,.,.,TGTGCCAGCAGCGAATTCCGGACAGATACGCAGTATTTT,CASSEFRTDTQYF
TRBJ1-1,TRBV27,few,.,TGTGCCAGCAGTTTATGGGGGGGCAAAGATGAAGCTTTCTTT,CASSLWGGKDEAFF
TRBJ2-7,TRBV5-5,.,TRBD2,TGTGCCAGCAGCTTCGCCCTAGCGGTCGACGAGCAGTACTTC,CASSFALAVDEQYF
TRBJ2-7,TRBV4-2,.,.,TGTGCCAGCAGCCAAGAAAGGCTTTTAGAGGTGGCATACGAGCAGTACTTC,CASSQERLLEVAYEQYF
TRBJ1-2,TRBV5-1,.,TRBD1,TGCGCCAGCAGCTTGAAGGAGACAGGGTCCTACTATGGCTACACCTTC,CASSLKETGSYYGYTF
TRBJ1-2,TRBV9,.,TRBD1,TGTGCCAGCAGCCCGCGACAGGGGAGTAACTATGGCTACACCTTC,CASSPRQGSNYGYTF
TRBJ1-2,TRBV7-2,.,TRBD1,TGTGCCAGCAGCTTGGGGACAGGGCCGGAAGTCTATGGCTACACCTTC,CASSLGTGPEVYGYTF
TRBJ1-2,TRBV2,.,.,TGTGCCAGCAGTCCGGGTATGGTTTCGGGCTATGGCTACACCTTC,CASSPGMVSGYGYTF
TRBJ1-2,TRBV11-2,.,.,TGTGCCAGCAGCTTAAACCCTCAGATGGGACTAAACTATGGCTACACCTTC,CASSLNPQMGLNYGYTF
TRBJ2-1,TRBV5-6,.,.,TGTGCCAGCAGCTTTCCGGGTTCCAACAATGAGCAGTTCTTC,CASSFPGSNNEQFF